What follows are 30 T cell receptor beta chains derived from one specimen sequenced in a study of blood T cells in healthy people across ages. The use of a sample-barcoded 5' primer and a J-beta primer mix characterized a second PCR of roughly 7 to 11 cycles. MiXCR, applied by TCRdb to the 5' RACE reads, yields one record per CDR3 protein. The data contain 1.5 million to 2 million distinct CDR3 sequences, about 31% of them seen just once; the ten biggest clones take up about 11%. Sequenced material: blood. All receptors come from a woman aged 25 to 39 in good health.

This clonotype was recorded many times. V usage is TRBV7-7 and J usage is TRBJ2-7; TRBD1 matches 11 bases. Germline-derived CDR1 and CDR2 are SSHAT and FNYEAQ (reference sequence). Germline trimming cut 5 bases from V and 6 bases from J; bases unmatched to any gene: 6. The CDR3 has 14 residues. The CDR3 nucleotides read TGTGCCAGCAGCCCCGGACAGGGGGCCAGCGAGCAGTACTTC. As protein: CASSPGQGASEQYF. Using reference TRBV7-7 and TRBJ2-7 for the parts outside the CDR3, the full variable domain is GAGVSQSPRYKVTKRGQDVTLRCDPISSHATLYWYQQALGQGPEFLTYFNYEAQPDKSGLPSDRFSAERPEGSISTLTIQRTEQRDSAMYRCASSPGQGASEQYFGPGTRLTVT.

This sequence joins TRBV7-2 and TRBJ2-3, with a tentative D call TRBD2 (5 bases). There are 18 residues in the CDR3. V was clipped by 3 bases and J by 0 bases, with 19 bases between them. CDR1 SGHTA and CDR2 FQGNSA come from the germline V gene. The CDR3 bases are TGTGCCAGCAGCTTGAGGGAGATAGCCCCAACTAGCACAGATACGCAGTATTTT. Its protein is CASSLREIAPTSTDTQYF.

J is TRBJ1-5 and V is TRBV18; D is unresolved. Germline V gene data show CDR1 as KGHSH and CDR2 as LQKENI. Trimming stripped 3 bases from V and 5 bases from J, with 11 bases between. This CDR3 contains 14 residues. The CDR3 reads CASSPFQADQPQHF. The DNA for the CDR3 is TGTGCCAGCTCACCTTTCCAGGCAGATCAGCCCCAGCATTTT.

This clonotype has only a few counts. V and J are TRBV7-9 and TRBJ2-7; 8 bases match TRBD1. Germline CDR1 and CDR2: SEHNR and FQNEAQ (reference sequence). V dropped 5 bases and J dropped 6; count of bases not matched to a gene: 6. The CDR3 loop spans 13 amino acids. CDR3 amino acids: CASSRQGASEQYF. The DNA of the CDR3 is TGTGCCAGCAGCCGGCAGGGGGCATCCGAGCAGTACTTC.

In the case of this clonotype: The junction and the germline gene differ at one end; a read error may be behind it. V is TRBV6-1 and J is TRBJ2-4, with 10 bases that match TRBD1. Germline CDR1 MNHNS, CDR2 SASEGT. The CDR3 has 15 amino acids. Written as DNA, the CDR3 is TGTGCCAGCAGCCCGGGACAGGGGCCCAAAAGCATTCAGTACTTC. Its protein product is CASSPGQGPKSIQYF.

In its sample, this clonotype was seen a few times. The chain has TRBV6-7 and TRBJ2-1; 7 nucleotides align to TRBD2. TRBV6-7 is reported as an ORF; its role is uncertain. This CDR3 comprises 16 residues. Trimming removed 6 bases from V and 1 base from J; junction bases left unmatched: 9. CDR3 protein: CASSRLAILSYNEQFF. The CDR3 bases are TGTGCCAGCAGCCGACTAGCTATCCTTTCCTACAATGAGCAGTTCTTC.

This chain connects TRBV9 to TRBJ2-7, with 7 bases identical to TRBD1. The CDR3 consists of 13 residues. Germline values: CDR1 SGDLS, CDR2 YYNGEE. The ends lost 3 bases at V and 7 bases at J; junction bases unmatched: 7. This CDR3 is CASSGTGSREQYF. Written as DNA, the CDR3 is TGTGCCAGCAGCGGGACAGGATCTCGGGAGCAGTACTTC.

The chain links TRBV5-5 to TRBJ1-2; D is ambiguous. The germline V gene encodes CDR1 SGHKS and CDR2 YYEKEE (reference sequence). This CDR3 is 15 amino acids long. V lost 0 bases and J 0 bases, leaving 9 bases between the germline ends. The DNA for the CDR3 is TGTGCCAGCAGCTTGGCCTTGGGAGCTAACTATGGCTACACCTTC. Its translation is CASSLALGANYGYTF.

A word on this clonotype: A clone one base away is much larger, so this may be a read error. This sequence joins TRBV11-2 and TRBJ2-2; D perhaps matches TRBD2 (5 bases). Germline V lookup: CDR1 SGHAT, CDR2 FQNNGV. This CDR3 contains 14 residues. CDR3 coding DNA: TGTGCCAGCAGCCTCAGGATGCTCACCGGGGAGCGGTTTTTT. Translated: CASSLRMLTGERFF.

V is TRBV6-5 and J is TRBJ1-2, with TRBD1 matching 8 bases. CDR1 is MNHEY and CDR2 is SVGAGI in the germline V gene. Germline trimming cut 5 bases from V and 5 bases from J; bases unmatched to any gene: 7. CDR3 length: 14 amino acids. The CDR3 sequence is CASSKGTGLYGYTF. The CDR3 region has the DNA TGTGCCAGCAGTAAGGGGACAGGCCTGTATGGCTACACCTTC.

This clonotype was seen just once. The chain links TRBV20-1 to TRBJ2-1, with 11 bases fitting TRBD2. CDR1 is DFQATT, CDR2 SNEGSKA, per germline (reference sequence). The CDR3 loop spans 14 amino acids. Trimming removed 8 bases from V and 8 bases from J; junction bases left unmatched: 11. The CDR3 DNA follows: TGCAGTCCGCTAGCGGGGGGCCGGCCCCATGAGCAGTTCTTC. Translation: CSPLAGGRPHEQFF.

The chain recombines TRBV4-1 with TRBJ1-2; 8 bases map to TRBD1. V trimming: 2 bases; J trimming: 8 bases; junction bases outside the gene matches: 4. Germline V gene data show CDR1 as MGHRA and CDR2 as YSYEKL. There are 13 residues in the CDR3. CDR3 region: CASSQLNRGGYTF. For the CDR3, the DNA is TGCGCCAGCAGCCAACTAAACAGGGGGGGCTACACCTTC.

This sequence joins TRBV20-1 and TRBJ1-4, with D tentatively TRBD1 (6 bases). The CDR3 has 15 amino acids. Germline V gene data show CDR1 as DFQATT and CDR2 as SNEGSKA (reference sequence). V was clipped by 1 base and J by 3 bases, with 12 bases between them. This CDR3 reads CSARVPGEANEKLFF. For the CDR3, the DNA is TGCAGTGCTAGAGTTCCAGGGGAGGCTAATGAAAAACTGTTTTTT.

The table lists this clonotype with a few counts. This chain joins TRBV4-1 and TRBJ2-3, with D tentatively TRBD1 (5 bases). The V gene lost 0 bases and the J gene lost 2 bases, with 9 bases spanning the gap. The CDR3 contains 15 residues. Looked up from germline, CDR1 is MGHRA and CDR2 is YSYEKL. CDR3 residues: CASSQEGDFTDTQYF. The CDR3 DNA is TGCGCCAGCAGCCAAGAAGGGGATTTCACAGATACGCAGTATTTT.

This clonotype has ten or more counts. CDR3 nucleotide sequence: TGTGCCACCAGCAGAGGCGTCTTGTATGGCTACACCTTC. This sequence encodes CATSRGVLYGYTF. The chain employs TRBV15 and TRBJ1-2; the D is unclear. CDR1 LNHNV and CDR2 YYDKDF come from the germline V gene (reference sequence). Trimming left V 1 base short and J 5 bases short, with 8 bases between. The CDR3 spans 13 residues.

This chain uses TRBV2 with TRBJ1-2; tentatively, D is TRBD1 (5 bases). Germline loops: CDR1 SNHLY, CDR2 FYNNEI. The ends were cut back, 3 bases at V and 0 bases at J, with 14 bases in the middle. The CDR3 consists of 16 residues. CDR3 DNA sequence: TGTGCCAGCAGTGACAGCAGGGCAAGGTCTAACTATGGCTACACCTTC. This encodes CASSDSRARSNYGYTF.

This clonotype was counted a few times. The genes are TRBV7-3 and TRBJ2-3; D uncertain. V was cut by 2 bases and J by 14 bases, with 17 bases left in between. CDR1 is SGHTA and CDR2 is FQGTGA in the germline V gene. This CDR3 comprises 13 residues. The CDR3 DNA sequence: TGTGCCAGCAGCTTAGGGTTCACGCGCCCTCTGTATTTT. This sequence encodes CASSLGFTRPLYF.

This clonotype was seen only a few times. V and J are TRBV2 and TRBJ2-1; D may be TRBD1 (5 bases). The CDR3 contains 13 residues. Trimming shortened V by 6 bases and J by 7 bases, and 13 bases separated the two germline ends. Germline V lookup: CDR1 SNHLY, CDR2 FYNNEI. The CDR3 region is CASSRVFGNEQFF. DNA of the CDR3: TGTGCCAGCAGCAGGGTTTTTGGGAATGAGCAGTTCTTC.

Turning to this clonotype: The junction shows a germline mismatch at one end, possibly a read error. The chain is built from TRBV4-2 and TRBJ2-1; possibly TRBD2 for D (5 bases). This CDR3 spans 15 amino acids. Germline V CDR1 and CDR2: LGHNA, YNFKEQ. The CDR3 coding sequence is TGTGCCAGCAGCCAAGAGGACTTCCTGTACAATGAGCGGTTCTTC. Its protein product is CASSQEDFLYNERFF.

V usage is TRBV10-1 and J usage is TRBJ2-1; 11 nucleotides match TRBD2. The CDR3 runs to 15 residues. Germline V gene lookup returns CDR1 WNHNN and CDR2 SYGVQD (reference sequence). Trimming removed 3 bases from V and 6 bases from J; junction bases left unmatched: 4. CDR3 DNA sequence: TGCGCCAGCAGTGATACCGGGACTAGCGGCAATGAGCAGTTCTTC. It specifies CASSDTGTSGNEQFF.

This clonotype has at least ten counts. The rearrangement links TRBV29-1 to TRBJ2-7; the D gene is possibly TRBD1 (5 bases). V lost 0 bases to trimming and J lost 1 base, with 7 bases between them. CDR1 is SQVTM, CDR2 ANQGSEA, per germline. CDR3 length equals 13 residues. The CDR3 sequence: CSVEEGASYEQYF. The CDR3 DNA sequence: TGCAGCGTTGAAGAAGGGGCTTCCTACGAGCAGTACTTC.

This chain joins TRBV11-2 and TRBJ2-1; tentative D call: TRBD1 (5 bases). Between the trimmed V and J ends, which lost 3 bases and 7 bases, there was a span of 16 bases. CDR3 length equals 15 residues. CDR1 is SGHAT and CDR2 is FQNNGV in the germline V gene. CDR3 loop: CASSLLGVSTNEQFF. Written as DNA, the CDR3 is TGTGCCAGCAGCTTGCTAGGGGTATCGACGAATGAGCAGTTCTTC.

The genes are TRBV7-9 and TRBJ2-5, with TRBD2 matching over 9 bases. The CDR3 runs 16 residues. From germline, CDR1 is SEHNR and CDR2 FQNEAQ (reference sequence). With V trimmed by 2 bases and J by 5 bases, 9 bases remained unmatched. The CDR3 region is CASSLIAGGSGETQYF. The CDR3 DNA reads as TGTGCCAGCAGCTTAATTGCGGGAGGGAGTGGGGAGACCCAGTACTTC. The full variable domain, rest sourced from reference TRBV7-9 and TRBJ2-5, is DTGVSQNPRHKITKRGQNVTFRCDPISEHNRLYWYRQTLGQGPEFLTYFQNEAQLEKSRLLSDRFSAERPKGSFSTLEIQRTEQGDSAMYLCASSLIAGGSGETQYFGPGTRLLVL.

The chain is built from TRBV27 and TRBJ2-6; 7 bases agree with TRBD1. The germline CDR1 and CDR2 sequences are MNHEY and SMNVEV (reference sequence). Losses at the gene ends were 8 bases for V and 2 bases for J; bases not matched to a gene: 6. CDR3 length: 15 amino acids. The CDR3 DNA reads as TGTGCCAGCCGACGAGACAGGGCTGGGGCCAACGTCCTGACTTTC. This gives the protein CASRRDRAGANVLTF.

V is TRBV12-3 or TRBV12-4 and J is TRBJ2-3; 7 positions agree with TRBD2. V was pared by 3 bases and J by 5 bases, with 8 bases of the junction left unmatched. The CDR3 spans 15 residues. DNA of the CDR3: TGTGCCAGCAGTTTCAGTGGCGGGGGACGAGATACGCAGTATTTT. It is translated as CASSFSGGGRDTQYF.

The sample holds a few counts of this clonotype. This sequence joins TRBV6-1 and TRBJ2-1, with 8 bases identical to TRBD2. V dropped 4 bases and J dropped 0; count of bases not matched to a gene: 5. The CDR3 length is 16 residues. Germline V gene sequence: CDR1 MNHNS, CDR2 SASEGT. CDR3 amino acids: CASSATAGASYNEQFF. DNA of the CDR3: TGTGCCAGCAGTGCAACAGCGGGAGCCTCCTACAATGAGCAGTTCTTC.

The sample holds a few counts of this clonotype. The chain has TRBV12-3 or TRBV12-4 and TRBJ1-5; the D gene is possibly TRBD1 (5 bases). This CDR3 has 14 residues. V lost 6 bases to trimming and J lost 7 bases, with 16 bases between them. CDR3 nucleotides: TGTGCCAGCAGCACGGGCCAGACAGTCCAGCCCCAGCATTTT. It yields the protein CASSTGQTVQPQHF.

The chain joins TRBV6-2 or TRBV6-3 to TRBJ2-7, with D possibly being TRBD1 or TRBD2 (5 bases each). The length of the CDR3 is 14 residues. V lost 7 bases to trimming and J lost 7 bases, with 20 bases between them. Germline loops: CDR1 MNHEY, CDR2 SVGEGT. CDR3 region: CASNFGTPWREQYF. The CDR3 nucleotides are TGTGCCAGCAACTTCGGGACCCCTTGGAGAGAGCAGTACTTC.

The V and J genes are TRBV4-2 and TRBJ2-3; D possibly corresponds to TRBD2 (5 bases). The ends were cut back, 1 base at V and 2 bases at J, with 16 bases in the middle. Germline CDR1 is LGHNA and CDR2 is YNFKEQ. This CDR3 is 17 amino acids long. The CDR3 nucleotides read TGTGCCAGCAGCCAAGGTGTGATGACTATTTACACAGATACGCAGTATTTT. This translates into CASSQGVMTIYTDTQYF.

This clonotype has only a few counts. The rearrangement joins TRBV29-1 to TRBJ1-2; D perhaps matches TRBD1 (5 bases). V lost 5 bases to trimming and J lost 8 bases, with 18 bases between them. Germline V gene lookup returns CDR1 SQVTM and CDR2 ANQGSEA. The CDR3 runs to 13 residues. The CDR3 DNA is TGCAGCGTTCGTCCGTTAGGGGTTGACGGCTACACCTTC. This encodes CSVRPLGVDGYTF.